This TCR beta chain was captured by sequencing in a study of shared clonotypes between healthy human individuals. Study-wide points: Deeper or shallower sequencing was expected to change how clonotypes are shared among donors. Richness estimates generally favored naive over memory subsets.

Into CD45RA+ naive and CD45RA-negative memory subsets, the CD4+ cells were split. A word on this clone: Its matching antigen is unknown.

At deep level, the assay was performed. Measured with immunoSEQ multiplex PCR; TCRdb has only the in-frame clones, and not every one. The sample lists around 1.6 million clones; 95% to 99% were seen once. The CDR3 runs to 13 residues. The V end lost 1 base, the J end lost 7 bases, and 8 bases lay between the germline ends. The V gene's germline CDR1 is MNHNS and CDR2 SASEGT. The sequenced sample was naive CD4+ T cells sorted from blood. Subset given: CD45RA+ positively selected. This rearrangement joins TRBV6-1 to TRBJ1-5; D not resolved. The clonotype comes from a man younger than 40 in good health. The CDR3 bases are TGTGCCAGCAGTGAAGGGTTGGGGCAGCCCCAGCATTTT. Translating gives CASSEGLGQPQHF.